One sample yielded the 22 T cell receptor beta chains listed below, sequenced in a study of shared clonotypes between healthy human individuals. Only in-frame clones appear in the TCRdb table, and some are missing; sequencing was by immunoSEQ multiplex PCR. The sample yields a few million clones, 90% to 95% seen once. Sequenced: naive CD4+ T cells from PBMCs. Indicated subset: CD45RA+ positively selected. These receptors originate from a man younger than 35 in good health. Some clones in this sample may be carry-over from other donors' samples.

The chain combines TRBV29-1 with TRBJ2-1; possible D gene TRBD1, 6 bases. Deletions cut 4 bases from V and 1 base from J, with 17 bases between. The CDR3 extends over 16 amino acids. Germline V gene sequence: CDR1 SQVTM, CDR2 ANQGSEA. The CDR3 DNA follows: TGCAGCGTTGCGGCCAGGTGGGGGCCATCCTACAATGAGCAGTTCTTC. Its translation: CSVAARWGPSYNEQFF.

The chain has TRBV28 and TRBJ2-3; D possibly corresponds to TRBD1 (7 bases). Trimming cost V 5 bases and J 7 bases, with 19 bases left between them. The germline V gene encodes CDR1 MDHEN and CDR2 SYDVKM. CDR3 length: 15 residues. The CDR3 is CASSPGQLAVNTQYF. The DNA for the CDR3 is TGTGCCAGCAGTCCGGGACAGTTAGCGGTGAATACGCAGTATTTT.

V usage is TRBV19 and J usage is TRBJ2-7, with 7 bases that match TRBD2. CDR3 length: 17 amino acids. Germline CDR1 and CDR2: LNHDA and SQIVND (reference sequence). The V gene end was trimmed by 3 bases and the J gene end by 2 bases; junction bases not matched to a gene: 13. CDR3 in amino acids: CASSISLGGSRAYEQYF. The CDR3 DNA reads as TGTGCCAGTAGTATCAGTCTCGGCGGGAGCAGGGCCTACGAGCAGTACTTC.

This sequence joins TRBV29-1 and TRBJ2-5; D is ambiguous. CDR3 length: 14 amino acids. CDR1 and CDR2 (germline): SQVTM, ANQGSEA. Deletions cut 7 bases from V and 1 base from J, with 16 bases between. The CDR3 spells CSAVPLRRQETQYF. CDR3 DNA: TGCAGCGCCGTACCCCTCCGCCGCCAAGAGACCCAGTACTTC.

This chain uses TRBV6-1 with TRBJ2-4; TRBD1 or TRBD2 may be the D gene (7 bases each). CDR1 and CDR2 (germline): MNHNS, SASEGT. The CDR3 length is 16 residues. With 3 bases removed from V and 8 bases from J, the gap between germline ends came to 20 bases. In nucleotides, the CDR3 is TGTGCCAGCAGTGATGGGAGGGGGCCCCAGGTAGACATTCAGTACTTC. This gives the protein CASSDGRGPQVDIQYF.

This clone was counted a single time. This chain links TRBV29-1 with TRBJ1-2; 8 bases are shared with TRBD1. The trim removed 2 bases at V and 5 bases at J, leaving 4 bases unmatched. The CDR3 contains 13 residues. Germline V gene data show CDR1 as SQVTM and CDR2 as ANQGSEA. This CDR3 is CSVEIGQGYGYTF. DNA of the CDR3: TGCAGCGTTGAAATAGGACAGGGATATGGCTACACCTTC.

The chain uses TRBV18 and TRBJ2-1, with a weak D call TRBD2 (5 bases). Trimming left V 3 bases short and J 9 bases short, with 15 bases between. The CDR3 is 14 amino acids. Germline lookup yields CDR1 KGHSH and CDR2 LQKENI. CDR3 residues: CASSPLGVAGEQFF. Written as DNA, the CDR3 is TGTGCCAGCTCACCGCTCGGGGTTGCGGGTGAGCAGTTCTTC.

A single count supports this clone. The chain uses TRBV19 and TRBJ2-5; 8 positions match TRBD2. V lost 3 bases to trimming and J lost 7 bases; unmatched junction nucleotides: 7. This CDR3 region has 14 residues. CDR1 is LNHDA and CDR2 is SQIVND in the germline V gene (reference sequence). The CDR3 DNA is TGTGCCAGTAGTATCGGGGGGGCCCAGGGGACCCAGTACTTC. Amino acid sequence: CASSIGGAQGTQYF. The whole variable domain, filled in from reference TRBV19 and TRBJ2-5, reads DGGITQSPKYLFRKEGQNVTLSCEQNLNHDAMYWYRQDPGQGLRLIYYSQIVNDFQKGDIAEGYSVSREKKESFPLTVTSAQKNPTAFYLCASSIGGAQGTQYFGPGTRLLVL.

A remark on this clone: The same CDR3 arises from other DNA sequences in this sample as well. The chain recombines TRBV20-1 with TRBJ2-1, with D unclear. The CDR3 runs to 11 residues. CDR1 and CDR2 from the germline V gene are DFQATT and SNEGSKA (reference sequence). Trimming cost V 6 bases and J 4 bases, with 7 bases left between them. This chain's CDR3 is CSARPYNEQFF. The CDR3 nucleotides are TGCAGTGCCCGGCCTTACAATGAGCAGTTCTTC.

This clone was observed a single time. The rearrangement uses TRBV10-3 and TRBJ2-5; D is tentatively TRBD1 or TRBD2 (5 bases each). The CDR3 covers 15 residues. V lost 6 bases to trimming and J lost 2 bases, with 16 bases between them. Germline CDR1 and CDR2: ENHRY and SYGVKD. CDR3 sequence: CAISAKPGRQETQYF. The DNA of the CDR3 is TGTGCCATCAGCGCTAAGCCGGGACGACAAGAGACCCAGTACTTC.

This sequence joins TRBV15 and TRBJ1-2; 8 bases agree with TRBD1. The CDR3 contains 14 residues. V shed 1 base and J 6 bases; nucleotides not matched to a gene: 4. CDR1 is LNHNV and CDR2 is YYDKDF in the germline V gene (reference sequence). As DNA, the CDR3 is TGTGCCACCAGCAGAGTACAGGGGGTGAATGGCTACACCTTC. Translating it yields CATSRVQGVNGYTF.

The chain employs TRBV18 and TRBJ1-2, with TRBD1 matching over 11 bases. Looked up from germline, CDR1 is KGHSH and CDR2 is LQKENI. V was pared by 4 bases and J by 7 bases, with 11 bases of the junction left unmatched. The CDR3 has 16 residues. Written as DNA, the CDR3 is TGTGCCAGCTCACGCGACTGGACAGGGGGCGAGACTGGCTACACCTTC. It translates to CASSRDWTGGETGYTF.

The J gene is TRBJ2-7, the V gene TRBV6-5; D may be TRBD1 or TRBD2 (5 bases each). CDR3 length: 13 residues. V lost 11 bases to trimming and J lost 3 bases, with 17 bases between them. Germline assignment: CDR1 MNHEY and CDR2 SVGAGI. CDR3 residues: CASRAGALYEQYF. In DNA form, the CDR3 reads TGTGCCTCGCGAGCCGGGGCCCTCTACGAGCAGTACTTC.

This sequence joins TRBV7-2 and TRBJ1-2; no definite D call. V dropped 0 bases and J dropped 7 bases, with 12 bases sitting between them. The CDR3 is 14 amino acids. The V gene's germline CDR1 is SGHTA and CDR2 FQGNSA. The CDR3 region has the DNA TGTGCCAGCAGCTTAGCCGGGAGCCCCTTTGGCTACACCTTC. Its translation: CASSLAGSPFGYTF.

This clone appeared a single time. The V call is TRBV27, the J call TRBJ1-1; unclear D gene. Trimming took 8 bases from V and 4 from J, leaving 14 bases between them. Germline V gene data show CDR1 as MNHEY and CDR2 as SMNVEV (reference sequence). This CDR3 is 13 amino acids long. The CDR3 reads CASVFPGSTEAFF. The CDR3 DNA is TGTGCCAGCGTCTTCCCGGGGAGCACTGAAGCTTTCTTT.

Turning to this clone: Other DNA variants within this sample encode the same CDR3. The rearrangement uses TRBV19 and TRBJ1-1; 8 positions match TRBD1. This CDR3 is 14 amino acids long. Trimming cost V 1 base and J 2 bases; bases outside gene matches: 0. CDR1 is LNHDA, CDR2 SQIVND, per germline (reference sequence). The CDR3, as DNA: TGTGCCAGTAGTATAGCAGGGGGCAACACTGAAGCTTTCTTT. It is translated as CASSIAGGNTEAFF.

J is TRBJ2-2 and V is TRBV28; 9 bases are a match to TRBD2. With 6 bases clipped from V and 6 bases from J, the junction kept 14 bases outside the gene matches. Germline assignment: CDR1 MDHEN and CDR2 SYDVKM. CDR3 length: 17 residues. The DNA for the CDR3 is TGTGCCAGCAGATCGCCATCATTAGCGGGAGTAGCCGGGGAGCTGTTTTTT. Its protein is CASRSPSLAGVAGELFF.

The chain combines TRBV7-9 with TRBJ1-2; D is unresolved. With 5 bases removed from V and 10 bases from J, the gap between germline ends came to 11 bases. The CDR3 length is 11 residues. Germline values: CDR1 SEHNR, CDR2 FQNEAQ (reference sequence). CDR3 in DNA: TGTGCCAGCAGCCCAGGACGTATCTACACCTTC. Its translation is CASSPGRIYTF.

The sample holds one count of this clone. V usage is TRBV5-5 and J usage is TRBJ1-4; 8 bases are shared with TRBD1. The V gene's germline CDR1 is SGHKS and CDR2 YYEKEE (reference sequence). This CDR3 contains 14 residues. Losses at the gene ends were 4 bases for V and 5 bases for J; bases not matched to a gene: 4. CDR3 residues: CASSQGAENEKLFF. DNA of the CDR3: TGTGCCAGCAGCCAGGGGGCGGAAAATGAAAAACTGTTTTTT. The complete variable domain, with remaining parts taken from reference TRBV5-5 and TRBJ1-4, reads DAGVTQSPTHLIKTRGQQVTLRCSPISGHKSVSWYQQVLGQGPQFIFQYYEKEERGRGNFPDRFSARQFPNYSSELNVNALLLGDSALYLCASSQGAENEKLFFGSGTQLSVL.

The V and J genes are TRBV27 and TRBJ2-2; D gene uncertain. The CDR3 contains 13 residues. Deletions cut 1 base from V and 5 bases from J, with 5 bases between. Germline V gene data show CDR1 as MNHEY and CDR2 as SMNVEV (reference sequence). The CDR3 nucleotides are TGTGCCAGCAGTTTATGGGGTACCGGGGAGCTGTTTTTT. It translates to CASSLWGTGELFF.

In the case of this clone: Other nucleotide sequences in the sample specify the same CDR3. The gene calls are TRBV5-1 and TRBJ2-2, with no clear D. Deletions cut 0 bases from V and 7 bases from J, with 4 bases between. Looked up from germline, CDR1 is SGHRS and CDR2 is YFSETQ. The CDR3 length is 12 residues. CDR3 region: CASSLGSGELFF. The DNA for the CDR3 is TGCGCCAGCAGCTTGGGCAGCGGGGAGCTGTTTTTT.

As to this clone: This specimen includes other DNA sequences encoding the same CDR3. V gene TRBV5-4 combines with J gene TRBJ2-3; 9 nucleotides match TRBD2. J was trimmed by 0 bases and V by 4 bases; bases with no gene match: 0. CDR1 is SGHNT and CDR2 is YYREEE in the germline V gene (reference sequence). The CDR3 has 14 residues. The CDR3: CASSLAGSTDTQYF. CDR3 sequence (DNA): TGTGCCAGCAGCCTAGCGGGAAGCACAGATACGCAGTATTTT.